This T cell receptor (beta chain) was captured by sequencing in a study of cytomegalovirus exposure and HLA in healthy donors. Overall study: In an earlier analysis, approximately 120 million unique TCR beta sequences were found from some 180 million T cells.

Primers included in the PCR were 60 Vbeta and 13 Jbeta primers. Assay: immunoSEQ multiplex PCR; the TCRdb copy retains only in-frame clones and omits some. The table shows under 200,000 clones, with 75% to 85% occurring only once. The trim removed 2 bases at V and 4 bases at J, leaving 4 bases unmatched. This CDR3 region has 16 residues. Germline loops: CDR1 LNHNV, CDR2 YYDKDF (reference sequence). Concerning this clone itself: Its matching antigen is unknown.

Study-level points and caveats: The study put some 160 TCR beta chains on its list as cytomegalovirus-associated. Specificity for CMV antigens was confirmed in vitro for three of the CMV-associated chains.

The sample taken for sequencing was PBMCs. The sequence was collected from a girl aged 2 to 10 in good health and CMV-seropositive. The chain joins TRBV15 to TRBJ1-4; 10 nucleotides match TRBD1. CDR3 region: CATSRRTGGGNEKLFF. The CDR3 nucleotides read TGTGCCACCAGCAGACGGACAGGGGGGGGTAATGAAAAACTGTTTTTT.